Listed below are T cell receptor beta chains from one sample, sequenced in a study of blood T cell repertoires in COVID-19. Only in-frame clones appear in the TCRdb table, and some are missing; sequencing was by immunoSEQ multiplex PCR. The sample records some 270,000 clones, 84% being singletons. The specimen was PBMCs or T cells enriched from blood (not recorded which). The receptor source for this set is a man between 50 and 59 years old who had recovered from COVID-19. The CDR3 runs from the conserved cysteine through the conserved F or W. The D gene is left open where the match is weak. Expanded clones get a size class; other rows say once, few or many, or leave the size out.

v_call: TRBV21-1; d_call: NA; clone_size: NA; j_call: TRBJ2-5; cdr3_nt: TGTGCCAGCAGCAAAGTAGTAGGGGATCCTAGGGGTCAAGAGACCCAGTACTTC; cdr3_aa: CASSKVVGDPRGQETQYF
v_call: TRBV10-3; d_call: NA; clone_size: NA; j_call: TRBJ1-2; cdr3_nt: TGTGCCATCAAAGAGGAGGGCTACACCTTC; cdr3_aa: CAIKEEGYTF
v_call: TRBV7-8; d_call: NA; clone_size: NA; j_call: TRBJ1-5; cdr3_nt: TGTGCCAGCAGCCCATTTGGTTTTTGGACAGATAGCAATCAGCCCCAGCATTTT; cdr3_aa: CASSPFGFWTDSNQPQHF
v_call: TRBV21-1; d_call: NA; clone_size: once; j_call: TRBJ2-7; cdr3_nt: TGTGCCAGCAGCAAAGGAGGGACAGGGTCAGTAAGGTCCTACGAGCAGTACTTC; cdr3_aa: CASSKGGTGSVRSYEQYF
v_call: TRBV6-5; d_call: TRBD2; clone_size: NA; j_call: TRBJ2-1; cdr3_nt: TGTGCCAGCAGTCAGACTAGCGGGATTTACAATGAGCAGTTCTTC; cdr3_aa: CASSQTSGIYNEQFF
v_call: TRBV5-4; d_call: NA; clone_size: NA; j_call: TRBJ1-2; cdr3_nt: TGTGCCAGCAGCTTGAGGGGCAGCATCTATGGCTACACCTTC; cdr3_aa: CASSLRGSIYGYTF
v_call: TRBV6-5; d_call: TRBD2; clone_size: NA; j_call: TRBJ2-2; cdr3_nt: TGTGCCAGCAGTTACGCCCTAGCGGGAAAGGGCGGGGAGCTGTTTTTT; cdr3_aa: CASSYALAGKGGELFF
v_call: TRBV11-2; d_call: TRBD2; clone_size: few; j_call: TRBJ2-1; cdr3_nt: TGTGCCAGCAGCCGAGGACTAGCGGGAGGCGTGTCGCAGTTCTTC; cdr3_aa: CASSRGLAGGVSQFF
v_call: TRBV29-1; d_call: TRBD1; clone_size: NA; j_call: TRBJ2-2; cdr3_nt: TGCAGCGTACAGGGGCGGAACACCGGGGAGCTGTTTTTT; cdr3_aa: CSVQGRNTGELFF
v_call: TRBV6-5; d_call: TRBD1; clone_size: NA; j_call: TRBJ1-2; cdr3_nt: TGTGCCAGCAGTTACTCAAAACAGGGGACCTATGGCTACACCTTC; cdr3_aa: CASSYSKQGTYGYTF
v_call: TRBV6-5; d_call: NA; clone_size: NA; j_call: TRBJ2-7; cdr3_nt: TGTGCCAGCAGTTACTTTGGAGGTCCCTACGAGCAGTACTTC; cdr3_aa: CASSYFGGPYEQYF
v_call: TRBV27; d_call: NA; clone_size: NA; j_call: TRBJ1-5; cdr3_nt: TGTGCCAGCAGCAAGAGACAGGACCATAGCAATCAGCCCCAGCATTTT; cdr3_aa: CASSKRQDHSNQPQHF
v_call: TRBV7-2; d_call: NA; clone_size: NA; j_call: TRBJ2-2; cdr3_nt: TGTGCCAGCAGCTCCTCCGGGGAGCTGTTTTTT; cdr3_aa: CASSSSGELFF
v_call: TRBV18; d_call: NA; clone_size: NA; j_call: TRBJ1-2; cdr3_nt: TGTGCCAGCTCACCACCCGGGGGTGGGCTCGCCTACACCTTC; cdr3_aa: CASSPPGGGLAYTF
v_call: TRBV4-2; d_call: NA; clone_size: NA; j_call: TRBJ1-4; cdr3_nt: TGTGCCAGCAGCCAAGTTAGACAGGTCGAAAAACTGTTTTTT; cdr3_aa: CASSQVRQVEKLFF
v_call: TRBV27; d_call: NA; clone_size: NA; j_call: TRBJ1-1; cdr3_nt: TGTGCCAGCAGTTTATCGACACGGAACACTGAAGCTTTCTTT; cdr3_aa: CASSLSTRNTEAFF
v_call: TRBV29-1; d_call: TRBD1; clone_size: NA; j_call: TRBJ1-4; cdr3_nt: TGCAGCGTTCCGGGACAGCTTAATGAAAAACTGTTTTTT; cdr3_aa: CSVPGQLNEKLFF
v_call: TRBV5-1; d_call: TRBD1; clone_size: NA; j_call: TRBJ2-1; cdr3_nt: TGCGCCAGCAGCTTGGAAGGGACAGGGGAATGGGATGAGCAGTTCTTC; cdr3_aa: CASSLEGTGEWDEQFF
v_call: TRBV5-6; d_call: NA; clone_size: NA; j_call: TRBJ1-2; cdr3_nt: TGTGCCAGCAGCTTGGGGGCCACGGCTAACTATGGCTACACCTTC; cdr3_aa: CASSLGATANYGYTF
v_call: TRBV7-8; d_call: TRBD1; clone_size: NA; j_call: TRBJ2-5; cdr3_nt: TGTGCCAGCAGCTCTCAGACGGACCGACAGGGGGAGGAGGAGACCCAGTACTTC; cdr3_aa: CASSSQTDRQGEEETQYF
v_call: TRBV6-5; d_call: TRBD1; clone_size: once; j_call: TRBJ1-1; cdr3_nt: TGTGCCAGCAGTTCCCGGGACAGGGGGCGATTTACTGAAGCTTTCTTT; cdr3_aa: CASSSRDRGRFTEAFF
v_call: TRBV29-1; d_call: NA; clone_size: few; j_call: TRBJ1-2; cdr3_nt: TGCAGCGTGCTCTCAGGGGACTATGGCTACACCTTC; cdr3_aa: CSVLSGDYGYTF
v_call: TRBV3-1/TRBV3-2; d_call: TRBD2; clone_size: NA; j_call: TRBJ2-7; cdr3_nt: TGTGCCAGCAGCCTAGCGGGGGGGCGGCGGGAGCAGTACTTC; cdr3_aa: CASSLAGGRREQYF
v_call: TRBV14; d_call: NA; clone_size: NA; j_call: TRBJ2-1; cdr3_nt: TGTGCCAGCAGCCCGCGGATCTCCCAAGAGCAGTTCTTC; cdr3_aa: CASSPRISQEQFF
v_call: TRBV27; d_call: TRBD1; clone_size: NA; j_call: TRBJ2-6; cdr3_nt: TGTGCCAGCAGGGACAGGGTAGGTGGGGCCAACGTCCTGACTTTC; cdr3_aa: CASRDRVGGANVLTF
v_call: TRBV9; d_call: NA; clone_size: NA; j_call: TRBJ1-1; cdr3_nt: TGTGCCAGCAGCCCTACCACGACAGACACTGAAGCTTTCTTT; cdr3_aa: CASSPTTTDTEAFF
v_call: TRBV14; d_call: NA; clone_size: few; j_call: TRBJ2-5; cdr3_nt: TGTGCCAGCAGCCTCCATTCCGGGGTTCGGCAAGGAACCCAGTACTTC; cdr3_aa: CASSLHSGVRQGTQYF
v_call: TRBV5-1; d_call: NA; clone_size: NA; j_call: TRBJ2-5; cdr3_nt: TGCGCCAGCAGCTTGGCCCGGCGGGATGAGACCCAGTACTTC; cdr3_aa: CASSLARRDETQYF
v_call: TRBV3-1/TRBV3-2; d_call: NA; clone_size: NA; j_call: TRBJ2-1; cdr3_nt: TGTGCCAGCAGCCCCAGAAATGAGCAGTTCTTC; cdr3_aa: CASSPRNEQFF
v_call: TRBV10-2; d_call: TRBD1; clone_size: NA; j_call: TRBJ2-7; cdr3_nt: TGCGCCAGCAGCCTACGACAGGGCTACTACGAGCAGTACTTC; cdr3_aa: CASSLRQGYYEQYF